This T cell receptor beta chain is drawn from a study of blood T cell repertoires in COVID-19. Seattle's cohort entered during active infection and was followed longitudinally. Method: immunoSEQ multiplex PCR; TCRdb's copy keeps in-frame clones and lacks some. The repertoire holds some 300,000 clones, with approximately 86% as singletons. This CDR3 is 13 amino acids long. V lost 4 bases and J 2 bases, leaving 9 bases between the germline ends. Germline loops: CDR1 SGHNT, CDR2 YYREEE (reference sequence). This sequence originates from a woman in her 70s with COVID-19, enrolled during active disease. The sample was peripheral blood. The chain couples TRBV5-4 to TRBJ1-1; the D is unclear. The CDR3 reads CASSEGINTEAFF. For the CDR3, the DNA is TGTGCCAGCAGCGAGGGCATTAACACTGAAGCTTTCTTT.